A single sample is the source of the 28 T cell receptor beta chains below, sequenced in a study of T cell repertoires in cytomegalovirus infection. TCRdb called the reads again in MiXCR, with one record for every CDR3 protein. The data contain approximately 500,000 distinct CDR3 sequences, about 11% of them singletons. Sequenced: PBMCs. These receptors originate from a human donor in good health (CMV status not recorded). Some clones in this sample may be carry-over from other donors' samples.

This clonotype was counted ten times or more. This chain joins TRBV28 and TRBJ2-7; D not resolved. The germline V gene encodes CDR1 MDHEN and CDR2 SYDVKM. The CDR3 extends over 11 amino acids. Trimming cost V 5 bases and J 2 bases, with 4 bases left between them. CDR3 protein: CASSTTYEQYF. The CDR3 nucleotides are TGTGCCAGCAGTACCACCTACGAGCAGTACTTC.

V gene TRBV9 combines with J gene TRBJ2-2, with 10 bases identical to TRBD2. Germline V gives CDR1 SGDLS, CDR2 YYNGEE. V dropped 9 bases and J dropped 4; count of bases not matched to a gene: 12. The CDR3 sequence is 16 residues long. The CDR3 DNA reads as TGTGCCACATCGGGGAGCAGCGGGGGGGGCACCGGGGAGCTGTTTTTT. Amino acid sequence: CATSGSSGGGTGELFF.

About this clonotype: It may be a read error: a sequence one base away is much more abundant. Here the CDR3 reads CASSVDGSSYNEQLF. In DNA, the CDR3 is TGTGCCAGCAGCGTGGACGGTAGCTCCTACAATGAGCAGCTCTTC. This chain connects TRBV5-4 to TRBJ2-1; no firm D call. The CDR3 length is 15 residues. From germline, CDR1 is SGHNT and CDR2 YYREEE (reference sequence).

This clonotype was counted ten times or more. The rearrangement uses TRBV27 and TRBJ1-6; the D gene is possibly TRBD1 (6 bases). Germline CDR1 is MNHEY and CDR2 is SMNVEV (reference sequence). The CDR3 extends over 14 amino acids. Trimming cost V 3 bases and J 10 bases, with 13 bases left between them. CDR3 sequence (DNA): TGTGCCAGCAGTTTCACCAGGGGTGGATCACCCCTCCACTTT. This gives the protein CASSFTRGGSPLHF.

This clonotype was seen at least ten times. The chain combines TRBV6-6 with TRBJ1-2, with TRBD1 as a possible D gene (6 bases). The CDR3 is 15 amino acids. Germline values: CDR1 MNHNY, CDR2 SVGAGI (reference sequence). Trimming removed 2 bases from V and 5 bases from J, with 15 bases in between. CDR3 nucleotide sequence: TGTGCCAGCAGTTACAATGCGGGGGCAGGGTATGGCTACACCTTC. This codes for CASSYNAGAGYGYTF.

CDR3 nucleotide sequence: TGTGCCAGCGGCCCACCCGGCGACGAGCAGTACTTC. Its translation is CASGPPGDEQYF. This chain links TRBV7-9 with TRBJ2-7, with D unresolved. Trimming cost V 8 bases and J 5 bases, with 13 bases left between them. The CDR3 extends over 12 amino acids. Germline values: CDR1 SEHNR, CDR2 FQNEAQ (reference sequence).

This clonotype occurred many times. The chain uses TRBV7-6 and TRBJ2-7, with D possibly TRBD2 on 5 matching bases. The V gene lost 5 bases and the J gene lost 4 bases, with 9 bases spanning the gap. Germline lookup yields CDR1 SGHVS and CDR2 FNYEAQ. The CDR3 has 12 amino acids. The CDR3 DNA reads TGTGCCAGCAGCGAGGGAGCATACGAGCAGTACTTC. Its translation is CASSEGAYEQYF.

This clonotype was seen repeatedly, ten times or more. The V gene is TRBV29-1, the J gene TRBJ1-4; TRBD1 agrees at 8 bases. J gave up 1 base and V 3 bases, and 1 base lay outside the gene matches. In germline, CDR1 is SQVTM, CDR2 ANQGSEA. The CDR3 runs to 14 residues. The CDR3 bases are TGCAGCGTTGAGGACAGGGAAACTAATGAAAAACTGTTTTTT. Encoded protein: CSVEDRETNEKLFF.

This clonotype was seen ten or more times. The chain carries TRBV7-6 and TRBJ2-7; 13 positions agree with TRBD2. This CDR3 is built from 14 residues. V lost 5 bases to trimming and J lost 6 bases; unmatched junction nucleotides: 4. Germline CDR1 SGHVS, CDR2 FNYEAQ. The CDR3 here is CASSPGLAGSEQYF. CDR3 coding DNA: TGTGCCAGCAGCCCGGGACTAGCGGGAAGCGAGCAGTACTTC.

This clonotype was seen only a few times. The rearrangement joins TRBV5-4 to TRBJ2-7; 8 bases are shared with TRBD2. Germline V CDR1 and CDR2: SGHNT, YYREEE (reference sequence). The CDR3 consists of 16 residues. With 2 bases clipped from V and 4 bases from J, the junction kept 11 bases outside the gene matches. CDR3 residues: CASSFEQAGAGYEQYF. The CDR3 DNA follows: TGTGCCAGCAGCTTCGAACAAGCGGGAGCGGGATACGAGCAGTACTTC.

In this sample, this clonotype turned up many times. This sequence joins TRBV7-3 and TRBJ2-1, with TRBD2 matching 7 bases. CDR3 length equals 14 residues. Germline values: CDR1 SGHTA, CDR2 FQGTGA. V lost 2 bases and J lost 10; bases outside the gene matches: 8. The CDR3 DNA reads as TGTGCCAGCAGCTTAGCGGGAGAGGTAGCCGAGCAGTTCTTC. It yields the protein CASSLAGEVAEQFF.

This clonotype was observed a few times. The chain is built from TRBV11-2 and TRBJ2-7; 11 positions agree with TRBD2. The CDR3 has 14 amino acids. V shed 5 bases and J 3 bases; nucleotides not matched to a gene: 3. Germline V lookup: CDR1 SGHAT, CDR2 FQNNGV. This CDR3 is CASSIGLAGYEQYF. The CDR3 coding sequence is TGTGCCAGCAGCATAGGACTAGCGGGCTACGAGCAGTACTTC.

This clonotype was observed many times. V usage is TRBV7-2 and J usage is TRBJ2-2; 8 positions agree with TRBD1. Looked up from germline, CDR1 is SGHTA and CDR2 is FQGNSA. Unmatched junction bases numbered 4, after V lost 9 bases and J lost 1 base. The CDR3 is made up of 14 amino acids. The CDR3 sequence is CARTGQGNTGELFF. For the CDR3, the DNA is TGTGCCAGGACAGGACAGGGGAACACCGGGGAGCTGTTTTTT.

Ten or more counts support this clonotype. As DNA, the CDR3 is TGTGCCACCCGACTAGCGGGGGGGACAGATACGCAGTATTTT. Translation: CATRLAGGTDTQYF. The chain couples TRBV2 to TRBJ2-3, with TRBD2 matching 14 bases. This CDR3 comprises 14 residues. The V gene's germline CDR1 is SNHLY and CDR2 FYNNEI. V gave up 10 bases and J gave up 3 bases; unmatched junction bases: 3.

This clonotype was picked up many times. This chain joins TRBV11-3 and TRBJ2-1; weak D call: TRBD2 (5 bases). The V gene lost 4 bases and the J gene lost 7 bases, with 11 bases spanning the gap. Per the germline V gene, CDR1 is SGHNT and CDR2 is YENEEA. The length of the CDR3 is 13 residues. The CDR3 DNA reads as TGTGCCAGCAGCTCGAGGACTGGGAATGAGCAGTTCTTC. It codes for CASSSRTGNEQFF.

This clonotype was picked up many times. This chain uses TRBV18 with TRBJ1-1, with D possibly TRBD1 on 5 matching bases. This CDR3 region has 15 residues. With 1 base removed from V and 2 bases from J, the gap between germline ends came to 11 bases. Germline CDR1 is KGHSH and CDR2 is LQKENI. The CDR3 coding sequence is TGTGCCAGCTCACCACTGGCGGGGCAAAACACTGAAGCTTTCTTT. This sequence encodes CASSPLAGQNTEAFF. Variable domain in full (rest from reference TRBV18 and TRBJ1-1): NAGVMQNPRHLVRRRGQEARLRCSPMKGHSHVYWYRQLPEEGLKFMVYLQKENIIDESGMPKERFSAEFPKEGPSILRIQQVVRGDSAAYFCASSPLAGQNTEAFFGQGTRLTVV.

V usage is TRBV7-9 and J usage is TRBJ2-3, with 10 bases that match TRBD2. The CDR3 consists of 15 residues. The germline V gene encodes CDR1 SEHNR and CDR2 FQNEAQ (reference sequence). V lost 4 bases to trimming and J lost 6 bases; unmatched junction nucleotides: 7. This CDR3 is CASSSPGTSDDTQYF. CDR3 DNA: TGTGCCAGCAGCTCCCCCGGGACTAGCGACGATACGCAGTATTTT.

The rearrangement links TRBV4-2 to TRBJ2-3; 11 nucleotides align to TRBD2. Germline-derived CDR1 and CDR2 are LGHNA and YNFKEQ. The CDR3 length is 19 residues. Germline trimming cut 0 bases from V and 4 bases from J; bases unmatched to any gene: 12. CDR3 loop: CASSQEVAGGPRSSDTQYF. CDR3 nucleotides: TGTGCCAGCAGCCAAGAGGTAGCGGGAGGGCCGAGGTCTTCAGATACGCAGTATTTT.

In this sample, this clonotype turned up many times. This chain joins TRBV10-3 and TRBJ2-7; D may correspond to TRBD1 or TRBD2 (5 bases each). From germline, CDR1 is ENHRY and CDR2 SYGVKD. Trimming pared 0 bases from V and 1 base from J, leaving 7 bases between. This CDR3 contains 14 residues. DNA of the CDR3: TGTGCCATCAGTGAGTCCGGGGCTTCCTACGAGCAGTACTTC. It encodes CAISESGASYEQYF.

The J gene is TRBJ2-7, the V gene TRBV5-1; D uncertain. CDR1 is SGHRS and CDR2 is YFSETQ in the germline V gene. This CDR3 has 14 residues. V lost 2 bases and J 2 bases, leaving 11 bases between the germline ends. The CDR3, as DNA: TGCGCCAGCAGCTTTGAATCCCTAACCTACGAGCAGTACTTC. It translates to CASSFESLTYEQYF.

There are many counts of this clonotype. The chain joins TRBV7-2 to TRBJ2-2; tentative D call: TRBD1 (6 bases). Trimming shortened V by 5 bases and J by 2 bases, and 12 bases separated the two germline ends. This CDR3 has 15 residues. CDR1 and CDR2 from the germline V gene are SGHTA and FQGNSA. CDR3 DNA sequence: TGTGCCAGCAGCCCTTGGACAGCTAACACCGGGGAGCTGTTTTTT. Protein: CASSPWTANTGELFF. Supplemented by reference TRBV7-2 and TRBJ2-2, the full variable domain reads GAGVSQSPSNKVTEKGKDVELRCDPISGHTALYWYRQSLGQGLEFLIYFQGNSAPDKSGLPSDRFSAERTGGSVSTLTIQRTQQEDSAVYLCASSPWTANTGELFFGEGSRLTVL.

This clonotype was seen ten or more times. The gene calls are TRBV27 and TRBJ1-5; D unclear. Trimming removed 5 bases from V and 5 bases from J, with 10 bases in between. The CDR3 has 13 amino acids. Germline lookup yields CDR1 MNHEY and CDR2 SMNVEV (reference sequence). CDR3 loop: CASSRIGDQPQHF. CDR3 nucleotides: TGTGCCAGCAGTAGAATCGGGGATCAGCCCCAGCATTTT.

This clonotype showed up many times. The rearrangement uses TRBV12-3 or TRBV12-4 and TRBJ2-3, with D possibly being TRBD2 (6 bases). The CDR3 spans 15 residues. With 3 bases removed from V and 8 bases from J, the gap between germline ends came to 18 bases. CDR3 coding DNA: TGTGCCAGCAGTTTGAGTAGCCCATACGGGGGTACGCAGTATTTT. Encoded protein: CASSLSSPYGGTQYF.

This clonotype was seen at least ten times. V and J are TRBV6-2 or TRBV6-3 and TRBJ2-7; 11 nucleotides line up with TRBD2. The CDR3 length is 18 residues. Germline V gene lookup returns CDR1 MNHEY and CDR2 SVGEGT. The V and J ends lost 6 bases and 3 bases, in that order; junction bases with no gene match: 16. The CDR3 bases are TGTGCCAGCAGCAAAACCAGGGGATTACTAGCGGGGGACTACGAGCAGTACTTC. Protein product: CASSKTRGLLAGDYEQYF.

This clonotype was found many times. The chain carries TRBV20-1 and TRBJ2-1, with no clear D. Looked up from germline, CDR1 is DFQATT and CDR2 is SNEGSKA (reference sequence). V was cut by 2 bases and J by 2 bases, with 4 bases left in between. The CDR3 runs to 12 residues. The DNA for the CDR3 is TGCAGTGCTAGAATAACCTACAATGAGCAGTTCTTC. Protein sequence: CSARITYNEQFF.

This clonotype was recorded many times. V is TRBV10-3 and J is TRBJ1-5, with D perhaps matching TRBD1 (5 bases). Looked up from germline, CDR1 is ENHRY and CDR2 is SYGVKD. The CDR3 runs to 15 residues. V was pared by 0 bases and J by 5 bases, with 11 bases between. The DNA of the CDR3 is TGTGCCATCAGTGAGTCCGGGACCGCTGATCAGCCCCAGCATTTT. Its protein is CAISESGTADQPQHF.

In the case of this clonotype: A single base separates this from a much larger clone, so it may be a read error. V and J are TRBV23-1 and TRBJ2-4; D is perhaps TRBD1 (6 bases). TRBV23-1 is classed as an ORF, of uncertain function. The CDR3 extends over 17 amino acids. V lost 0 bases to trimming and J lost 9 bases, with 21 bases between them. This CDR3 is CASSQSQGQGRGSIQYF. CDR3 DNA: TGCGCCAGCAGTCAATCTCAGGGGCAGGGCAGGGGAAGCATTCAGTACTTC.

This chain connects TRBV3-1 to TRBJ2-4, with 7 bases fitting TRBD2. The CDR3 is 16 residues long. Germline assignment: CDR1 LGHDT and CDR2 YNNKEL (reference sequence). V was clipped by 1 base and J by 4 bases; unmatched bases: 7. CDR3 amino acids: CASSQVLAAPKNIQYF. CDR3 nucleotide sequence: TGTGCCAGCAGCCAAGTCCTAGCGGCACCGAAAAACATTCAGTACTTC.